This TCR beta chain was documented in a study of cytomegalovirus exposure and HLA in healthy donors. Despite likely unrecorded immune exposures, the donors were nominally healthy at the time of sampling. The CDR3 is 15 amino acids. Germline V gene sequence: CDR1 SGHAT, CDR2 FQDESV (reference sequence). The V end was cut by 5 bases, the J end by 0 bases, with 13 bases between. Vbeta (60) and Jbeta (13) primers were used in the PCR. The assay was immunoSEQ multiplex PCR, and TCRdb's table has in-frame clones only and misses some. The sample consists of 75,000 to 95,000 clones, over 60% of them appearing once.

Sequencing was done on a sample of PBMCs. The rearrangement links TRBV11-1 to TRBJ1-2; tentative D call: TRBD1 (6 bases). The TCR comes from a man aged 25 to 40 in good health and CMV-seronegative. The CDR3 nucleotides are TGTGCCAGCAGCCCCCTGGACAGAGCTAACTATGGCTACACCTTC. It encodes CASSPLDRANYGYTF.